These 23 T cell receptor beta chains were all obtained from the same sample, sequenced in a study of T-cell memory formation after mild COVID-19. TCRdb re-analysed the 5' RACE reads in MiXCR, keeping a single row per CDR3 protein. The profile shows fewer than 500,000 distinct CDR3 sequences, 25% of them singletons. The source material was PBMCs or a T cell subset sorted from them (not recorded which). Receptor source: an adult woman who had mild COVID-19 (a few samples of this study predate the infection). Cell type and time point are not known.

The chain combines TRBV7-2 with TRBJ2-1, with 9 bases that match TRBD2. Unmatched junction bases numbered 3, after V lost 2 bases and J lost 4 bases. The CDR3 is made up of 15 amino acids. Germline V lookup: CDR1 SGHTA, CDR2 FQGNSA. The chain's CDR3 is CASSLMAGGYNEQFF. The CDR3 DNA sequence: TGTGCCAGCAGCTTAATGGCGGGAGGGTACAATGAGCAGTTCTTC.

The chain has TRBV7-2 and TRBJ1-1; D gene ambiguous. V was trimmed by 4 bases and J by 11 bases, leaving 20 bases between them. Germline V lookup: CDR1 SGHTA, CDR2 FQGNSA. There are 14 residues in the CDR3. The CDR3 here is CASSSRGAEVPAFF. The CDR3, as DNA: TGTGCCAGCAGCTCCCGGGGTGCTGAAGTTCCGGCTTTCTTT.

This clonotype has only a few counts. J is TRBJ2-1 and V is TRBV5-4; the D gene is possibly TRBD1 (5 bases). V gave up 5 bases and J gave up 0 bases, with 9 bases separating them. Germline CDR1 and CDR2: SGHNT and YYREEE (reference sequence). CDR3 size: 14 residues. The CDR3 DNA follows: TGTGCCAGCAGGGACATGAGCTCCTACAATGAGCAGTTCTTC. This encodes CASRDMSSYNEQFF.

This clonotype was picked up a small number of times. The chain employs TRBV6-5 and TRBJ2-1; a possible D gene is TRBD1 (6 bases). The CDR3 contains 19 residues. With 0 bases removed from V and 0 bases from J, the gap between germline ends came to 18 bases. Per the germline V gene, CDR1 is MNHEY and CDR2 is SVGAGI. This CDR3 is CASSYSPLHRDSSYNEQFF. The CDR3 DNA reads TGTGCCAGCAGTTACTCGCCCCTACACAGGGATAGCTCCTACAATGAGCAGTTCTTC.

This chain connects TRBV30 to TRBJ2-3; 7 nucleotides line up with TRBD1. CDR1 is GTSNPN and CDR2 is SVGIG in the germline V gene (reference sequence). CDR3 length equals 15 residues. With 0 bases clipped from V and 5 bases from J, the junction kept 8 bases outside the gene matches. CDR3 nucleotide sequence: TGTGCCTGGAGTGTCCTAGACAGGGCAGGAGATACGCAGTATTTT. It specifies CAWSVLDRAGDTQYF.

The rearrangement uses TRBV27 and TRBJ1-1, with 9 nucleotides matching TRBD1. The CDR3 spans 16 residues. Trimming cost V 2 bases and J 3 bases; bases outside gene matches: 7. The germline V gene encodes CDR1 MNHEY and CDR2 SMNVEV (reference sequence). The CDR3 DNA is TGTGCCAGCAGTTTAACAGGGGGCGTCTGGGACACTGAAGCTTTCTTT. It codes for CASSLTGGVWDTEAFF.

J is TRBJ2-2 and V is TRBV11-3; D gene uncertain. CDR3 length: 16 residues. Looked up from germline, CDR1 is SGHNT and CDR2 is YENEEA. V lost 4 bases, J lost 0 bases, and 12 bases lay in between. CDR3 DNA: TGTGCCAGCAGCTATGACTTTCGGTCGAACACCGGGGAGCTGTTTTTT. Translated: CASSYDFRSNTGELFF.

This clonotype was found many times. This chain uses TRBV7-6 with TRBJ2-7; D is undetermined. Trimming pared 4 bases from V and 2 bases from J, leaving 6 bases between. Germline V lookup: CDR1 SGHVS, CDR2 FNYEAQ. This CDR3 contains 12 residues. The CDR3 reads CASSSYTYEQYF. As DNA, the CDR3 is TGTGCCAGCAGCTCATATACCTACGAGCAGTACTTC.

The V and J genes are TRBV4-1 and TRBJ2-7; the D gene is possibly TRBD2 (5 bases). V gave up 0 bases and J gave up 7 bases, with 13 bases separating them. CDR1 MGHRA and CDR2 YSYEKL come from the germline V gene. The CDR3 runs 14 residues. The CDR3 sequence: CASSQDLYGNEQYF. For the CDR3, the DNA is TGCGCCAGCAGCCAAGATCTGTACGGGAATGAGCAGTACTTC.

The chain joins TRBV24-1 to TRBJ2-4; 15 bases line up with TRBD2. Germline V gives CDR1 KGHDR, CDR2 SFDVKD. Trimming removed 3 bases from V and 4 bases from J; junction bases left unmatched: 9. CDR3 size: 19 residues. DNA for the CDR3: TGTGCCACCAGTGATGGACTAGCGGGAGGGCCGGATCGGAAAAACATTCAGTACTTC. Protein sequence: CATSDGLAGGPDRKNIQYF.

J is TRBJ2-5 and V is TRBV12-3 or TRBV12-4, with TRBD1 matching 7 bases. Germline trimming cut 6 bases from V and 3 bases from J; bases unmatched to any gene: 7. The CDR3 contains 14 residues. CDR3 coding DNA: TGTGCCAGCAGCCGGACAGGCGCAAAAGAGACCCAGTACTTC. It yields the protein CASSRTGAKETQYF.

This clonotype was seen only a few times. V gene TRBV7-2 combines with J gene TRBJ2-3; 8 positions match TRBD2. The germline V gene has CDR1 SGHTA and CDR2 FQGNSA. Unmatched junction bases numbered 4, after V lost 1 base and J lost 1 base. The CDR3 covers 16 residues. In DNA, the CDR3 is TGTGCCAGCAGCTTAGGGCTACTAGCGGGCACAGATACGCAGTATTTT. It encodes CASSLGLLAGTDTQYF.

This clonotype has more than one count but fewer than ten. This chain links TRBV7-8 with TRBJ2-7; D ambiguous. The CDR3 is made up of 18 amino acids. V gave up 0 bases and J gave up 0 bases, with 18 bases separating them. Germline V gene data show CDR1 as SGHVS and CDR2 as FQNEAQ. CDR3 in DNA: TGTGCCAGCAGCTTAGCCTCCCCGTGGCAGGAGACCTCCTACGAGCAGTACTTC. It yields the protein CASSLASPWQETSYEQYF.

The CDR3 loop is CASSGGTVSSEQFF. CDR3 coding DNA: TGTGCCAGCAGCGGAGGGACAGTTTCGTCTGAGCAGTTCTTC. J is TRBJ2-1 and V is TRBV12-1; the D call TRBD1 from the table was never checked on the DNA. TRBV12-1 is given as a pseudogene. This CDR3 contains 14 residues.

This clonotype was counted many times. The rearrangement links TRBV25-1 to TRBJ2-2; no definite D call. This CDR3 has 13 residues. Trimming pared 8 bases from V and 1 base from J, leaving 8 bases between. Germline assignment: CDR1 MGHDK and CDR2 SYGVNS. Here the CDR3 reads CASVEQNTGELFF. The CDR3 DNA follows: TGTGCCAGCGTCGAACAGAACACCGGGGAGCTGTTTTTT.

This clonotype was seen a few times. The chain has TRBV28 and TRBJ2-7; 10 bases map to TRBD1. This CDR3 spans 17 amino acids. The germline V gene has CDR1 MDHEN and CDR2 SYDVKM. V trimming: 4 bases; J trimming: 3 bases; junction bases outside the gene matches: 12. The CDR3 DNA is TGTGCCAGCAGTTCCTCACGCCGGGACAGGGGTTTCTACGAGCAGTACTTC. This codes for CASSSSRRDRGFYEQYF.

This clonotype was seen a handful of times. The rearrangement joins TRBV5-1 to TRBJ1-1; weak D call: TRBD1 (5 bases). This CDR3 is 16 amino acids long. Deletions cut 4 bases from V and 1 base from J, with 17 bases between. The germline V gene has CDR1 SGHRS and CDR2 YFSETQ. CDR3 nucleotide sequence: TGCGCCAGCAGCCCCCCGGGCCCCGGGGGGAACACTGAAGCTTTCTTT. Protein: CASSPPGPGGNTEAFF.

The chain uses TRBV5-1 and TRBJ2-7; D is uncertain. Germline V gene sequence: CDR1 SGHRS, CDR2 YFSETQ. V was cut by 3 bases and J by 3 bases, with 10 bases left in between. The CDR3 covers 13 residues. CDR3 DNA: TGCGCCAGCAGCTGGATGGGGAACTACGAGCAGTACTTC. Residues: CASSWMGNYEQYF.

This clonotype has more than one count but fewer than ten. This chain connects TRBV20-1 to TRBJ2-5; 9 positions agree with TRBD1. Losses at the gene ends were 3 bases for V and 5 bases for J; bases not matched to a gene: 4. The CDR3 totals 13 residues. CDR1 and CDR2 from the germline V gene are DFQATT and SNEGSKA (reference sequence). CDR3 amino acids: CSARGTGYETQYF. The DNA for the CDR3 is TGCAGTGCTAGGGGGACAGGGTACGAGACCCAGTACTTC.

This rearrangement joins TRBV6-2 or TRBV6-3 to TRBJ2-1; the D call may be TRBD1 or TRBD2 (7 bases each). Per germline, CDR1 MNHEY and CDR2 SVGEGT. The CDR3 runs 15 residues. Between the trimmed V and J ends, which lost 4 bases and 6 bases, there was a span of 16 bases. The CDR3: CASSSLGRGGNEQFF. The CDR3, as DNA: TGTGCCAGCAGTTCCCTCGGCAGGGGGGGCAATGAGCAGTTCTTC.

This clonotype was recorded many times. This sequence joins TRBV5-1 and TRBJ2-3, with TRBD1 as a possible D gene (6 bases). V dropped 2 bases and J dropped 2 bases, with 15 bases sitting between them. Looked up from germline, CDR1 is SGHRS and CDR2 is YFSETQ. This CDR3 has 16 residues. The CDR3 DNA is TGCGCCAGCAGCTTAGGGGGACCTCAACTCACAGATACGCAGTATTTT. Residues: CASSLGGPQLTDTQYF.

This clonotype has just a few counts. J is TRBJ2-7 and V is TRBV5-6, with 7 bases matching TRBD2. V trimming: 1 base; J trimming: 2 bases; junction bases outside the gene matches: 9. Germline V lookup: CDR1 SGHDT, CDR2 YYEEEE. CDR3 length: 16 residues. The CDR3 spells CASSLIERDRAYEQYF. The CDR3 bases are TGTGCCAGCAGCTTGATCGAGCGGGACCGAGCCTACGAGCAGTACTTC.

This clonotype was seen only a few times. This rearrangement joins TRBV30 to TRBJ2-2, with 10 bases lining up with TRBD1. This CDR3 region has 17 residues. The V and J ends lost 3 bases and 7 bases, in that order; junction bases with no gene match: 14. The germline gives CDR1 GTSNPN, CDR2 SVGIG (reference sequence). The CDR3 loop is CAWSTGLTGGAGGELFF. The DNA of the CDR3 is TGTGCCTGGAGCACCGGATTGACAGGGGGCGCCGGCGGGGAGCTGTTTTTT.